The clone carrying this T cell receptor beta chain was picked up one time. Co-extracting RNA and DNA was done with roughly 17-33 mg of unsorted bulk tissue as input. The data derive from a study of tumor-infiltrating lymphocytes in primary liver carcinoma. With a constant-region primer, TCR beta cDNA was made from approximately 500 ng of total RNA. A slightly modified ARM-PCR protocol with three nested multiplex PCR rounds produced these TCR beta libraries. TRBV1-TRBV30 forward primers and a C-beta reverse primer were used in the first two PCR rounds, which each ran for 9 to 10 cycles. MiXCR was run by TCRdb on the multiplex PCR reads, yielding one entry per CDR3 protein. In the table there are 40,000 to 45,000 distinct CDR3 sequences, about three quarters of which are singletons. The CDR3 sequence is 11 residues long. Trimming took 8 bases from V and 10 from J, leaving 15 bases between them. Looked up from germline, CDR1 is SQVTM and CDR2 is ANQGSEA.

The sample was liver tumor tissue from sampling region 2. The subset denotes: tumor region T2, inferior pole. The receptor's source is a man aged 35 to 55 with primary liver carcinoma and hepatitis B virus infection. The chain uses TRBV29-1 and TRBJ2-1, with D hard to call. In nucleotides, the CDR3 is TGCAGCTTTCAGGTATACGACGAGCAGTTCTTC. Translating it yields CSFQVYDEQFF.